The 21 T cell receptor beta chains reported below all come from one sample, sequenced in a study of blood T cell repertoires in COVID-19. Measured with immunoSEQ multiplex PCR; TCRdb has only the in-frame clones, and not every one. The sample lists roughly 120,000 clones, approximately 88% seen once, with around 0.77% in the top ten. Sequences were obtained from peripheral blood. The source is a woman aged 70 to 79 with acute or convalescent COVID-19.

The chain couples TRBV4-1 to TRBJ2-3; 9 nucleotides agree with TRBD2. The CDR3 length is 15 residues. Per germline, CDR1 MGHRA and CDR2 YSYEKL. The ends lost 1 base at V and 4 bases at J; junction bases unmatched: 3. The CDR3 reads CASSQGGRASDTQYF. In nucleotides, the CDR3 is TGCGCCAGCAGCCAAGGCGGGAGGGCCTCAGATACGCAGTATTTT.

The rearrangement joins TRBV12-3 or TRBV12-4 to TRBJ1-1, with TRBD1 identical over 9 bases. J gave up 5 bases and V 7 bases, and 5 bases lay outside the gene matches. The CDR3 covers 13 residues. In nucleotides, the CDR3 is TGTGCCAGCACCTACAGGGGGCGTACTGAAGCTTTCTTT. Protein product: CASTYRGRTEAFF.

The CDR3 region has the DNA TGTGCCAGCAGTTATATCAGGGATAGAGAGCAGTACTTC. Residues: CASSYIRDREQYF. The chain couples TRBV6-6 to TRBJ2-7, with D perhaps TRBD1 (5 bases). Germline assignment: CDR1 MNHNY and CDR2 SVGAGI (reference sequence). The CDR3 contains 13 residues. Trimming took 3 bases from V and 7 from J, leaving 13 bases between them.

CDR3 nucleotide sequence: TGTGCCAGCAGTTACGGGCAGGGGCCCACAGATACGCAGTATTTT. Protein: CASSYGQGPTDTQYF. The genes are TRBV6-5 and TRBJ2-3; possibly TRBD1 for D (6 bases). The CDR3 sequence is 15 residues long. Germline CDR1 is MNHEY and CDR2 is SVGAGI. The ends were cut back, 2 bases at V and 2 bases at J, with 11 bases in the middle.

CDR3 DNA: TGTGCCAGCAGCTCAGGAGGGACTAGCGGGAGGTACGAGCAGTACTTC. This encodes CASSSGGTSGRYEQYF. This chain connects TRBV5-4 to TRBJ2-7, with 15 bases aligning to TRBD2. Trimming took 3 bases from V and 4 from J; bases not matched to a gene: 5. This CDR3 has 16 amino acids. CDR1 is SGHNT and CDR2 is YYREEE in the germline V gene (reference sequence).

This chain uses TRBV21-1 with TRBJ2-2; TRBD2 is the table's D call and was not checked against the DNA. TRBV21-1 is listed as a pseudogene. The CDR3 runs to 12 residues. The CDR3 sequence is CASSTGSGELFF. CDR3 DNA sequence: TGTGCCAGCAGCACCGGGTCCGGGGAGCTGTTTTTT.

The V gene is TRBV18, the J gene TRBJ1-2; 8 bases map to TRBD1. This CDR3 has 13 amino acids. Looked up from germline, CDR1 is KGHSH and CDR2 is LQKENI. Trimming cost V 3 bases and J 7 bases; bases outside gene matches: 4. The CDR3 DNA reads as TGTGCCAGCTCACCCTCGACAGGGGTTGGCTACACCTTC. This translates into CASSPSTGVGYTF.

This clone was seen once. The chain links TRBV11-3 to TRBJ2-1, with D perhaps matching TRBD1 (6 bases). This CDR3 is built from 17 residues. The V gene's germline CDR1 is SGHNT and CDR2 YENEEA. V gave up 4 bases and J gave up 0 bases, with 16 bases separating them. The CDR3 DNA sequence: TGTGCCAGCAGCTCCAGCAGGGGATCGATCTCCTACAATGAGCAGTTCTTC. Translation gives CASSSSRGSISYNEQFF.

V gene TRBV19 combines with J gene TRBJ2-3; a weak D match, TRBD2 (6 bases). Germline loops: CDR1 LNHDA, CDR2 SQIVND (reference sequence). V dropped 5 bases and J dropped 2 bases, with 11 bases sitting between them. The CDR3 has 14 residues. This chain's CDR3 is CASSRAGLTDTQYF. CDR3 DNA: TGTGCCAGTAGTCGGGCGGGACTCACAGATACGCAGTATTTT.

In regard to this clone: Other DNA sequences in this sample translate to the same CDR3. J is TRBJ2-3 and V is TRBV19, with TRBD1 matching over 7 bases. Germline CDR1 is LNHDA and CDR2 is SQIVND (reference sequence). The CDR3 length is 14 residues. The V gene end was trimmed by 4 bases and the J gene end by 1 base; junction bases not matched to a gene: 2. The CDR3 DNA reads TGTGCCAGTAGTAGAACAGGGGGCACAGATACGCAGTATTTT. It codes for CASSRTGGTDTQYF.

The J gene is TRBJ1-5, the V gene TRBV3-1 (or the pseudogene TRBV3-2), with unresolved D. Germline values: CDR1 LGHDT, CDR2 YNNKEL (reference sequence). CDR3 length equals 13 residues. With 1 base removed from V and 7 bases from J, the gap between germline ends came to 8 bases. The chain's CDR3 is CASSQGTGQPQHF. CDR3 DNA sequence: TGTGCCAGCAGCCAAGGAACGGGGCAGCCCCAGCATTTT.

CDR3 amino acids: CASTASRTGELFF. The DNA for the CDR3 is TGTGCCAGCACGGCTAGCCGGACCGGGGAGCTGTTTTTT. The V call is TRBV2, the J call TRBJ2-2, with TRBD2 as a possible D gene (5 bases). The CDR3 sequence is 13 residues long. V lost 7 bases and J 5 bases, leaving 11 bases between the germline ends. Germline CDR1 and CDR2: SNHLY and FYNNEI.

The CDR3 region is CASSYLGTAYGYTF. The CDR3 nucleotides read TGTGCCAGCAGTTACCTGGGGACAGCCTATGGCTACACCTTC. The rearrangement joins TRBV6-5 to TRBJ1-2; 7 bases are a match to TRBD1. Germline trimming cut 2 bases from V and 4 bases from J; bases unmatched to any gene: 4. CDR1 is MNHEY, CDR2 SVGAGI, per germline. The CDR3 is 14 residues long.

This clone has just one count. As DNA, the CDR3 is TGCGCCAGCAGCGGGGGGGACGGGACCTACGAGCAGTACTTC. It encodes CASSGGDGTYEQYF. The chain is built from TRBV5-1 and TRBJ2-7, with 7 bases fitting TRBD2. From germline, CDR1 is SGHRS and CDR2 YFSETQ. The CDR3 is 14 residues long. The V segment lost 4 bases and the J segment 2 bases; nucleotides outside the gene matches: 6. The full variable domain, rest sourced from reference TRBV5-1 and TRBJ2-7, is KAGVTQTPRYLIKTRGQQVTLSCSPISGHRSVSWYQQTPGQGLQFLFEYFSETQRNKGNFPGRFSGRQFSNSRSEMNVSTLELGDSALYLCASSGGDGTYEQYFGPGTRLTVT.

The V gene is TRBV30, the J gene TRBJ2-1; D remains ambiguous. Trimming cost V 0 bases and J 0 bases, with 9 bases left between them. This CDR3 comprises 15 residues. Germline assignment: CDR1 GTSNPN and CDR2 SVGIG (reference sequence). The chain's CDR3 is CAWSVPRSSYNEQFF. DNA of the CDR3: TGTGCCTGGAGTGTACCCCGGTCCTCCTACAATGAGCAGTTCTTC.

This chain connects TRBV13 to TRBJ1-2; 10 positions agree with TRBD1. V lost 4 bases to trimming and J lost 7 bases; unmatched junction nucleotides: 0. The CDR3 covers 12 residues. Germline values: CDR1 PRHDT, CDR2 FYEKMQ (reference sequence). Here the CDR3 reads CASSWTGGGYTF. As DNA, the CDR3 is TGTGCCAGCAGCTGGACAGGGGGTGGCTACACCTTC.

This chain joins TRBV6-5 and TRBJ2-6; D remains ambiguous. Germline V gene sequence: CDR1 MNHEY, CDR2 SVGAGI. Trimming removed 11 bases at V and 4 bases at J, with 12 bases between. The CDR3 spans 13 residues. The DNA of the CDR3 is TGTGCCGCTCGCGGTATCGGGGCCAACGTCCTGACTTTC. It specifies CAARGIGANVLTF.

V usage is TRBV28 and J usage is TRBJ1-5, with D possibly matching TRBD1 (6 bases). Germline V gene lookup returns CDR1 MDHEN and CDR2 SYDVKM. There are 15 residues in the CDR3. V lost 5 bases to trimming and J lost 2 bases, with 13 bases between them. The CDR3 DNA reads TGTGCCAGCAGTCTGGACAGTTACGGCAATCAGCCCCAGCATTTT. It translates to CASSLDSYGNQPQHF.

The chain has TRBV7-2 and TRBJ1-4; D may be TRBD1 (5 bases). The germline CDR1 and CDR2 sequences are SGHTA and FQGNSA. The CDR3 extends over 14 amino acids. The germline V and J ends were trimmed by 3 bases and 2 bases, with 7 bases remaining between them. CDR3 coding DNA: TGTGCCAGCAGCTTGGGGGGTACTAATGAAAAACTGTTTTTT. Protein: CASSLGGTNEKLFF.

The rearrangement links TRBV6-5 to TRBJ1-1; no clear D. Trimming removed 7 bases from V and 3 bases from J, with 12 bases in between. CDR1 is MNHEY, CDR2 SVGAGI, per germline. The CDR3 has 13 residues. The CDR3, as DNA: TGTGCCAGCACGGTAGGCGGGGACACTGAAGCTTTCTTT. Its protein is CASTVGGDTEAFF.

The rearrangement uses TRBV20-1 and TRBJ1-1; a weak D match, TRBD1 (5 bases). Germline V gene data show CDR1 as DFQATT and CDR2 as SNEGSKA (reference sequence). The V end was cut by 6 bases, the J end by 8 bases, with 10 bases between. The CDR3 extends over 10 amino acids. CDR3 coding DNA: TGCAGTGCCTGGGGGGGGGAAGCTTTCTTT. It translates to CSAWGGEAFF.